These 18 T cell receptor beta chains came from one sample sequenced in a study of T cell responses to AZD1222 COVID-19 vaccine. The repertoire was sequenced with immunoSEQ multiplex PCR; TCRdb's copy has only in-frame clones and lacks some. The sample lists around 100,000 clones, nearly 90% occurring once. The starting material was peripheral blood, obtained on day 0 of AZD1222 vaccination. These receptors were collected from an adult in good health.

This clone occurred once. This chain joins TRBV5-7 and TRBJ1-2, with 8 positions matching TRBD1. TRBV5-7 counts as an open reading frame of uncertain function. The ends lost 1 base at V and 4 bases at J; junction bases unmatched: 3. CDR3 size: 14 residues. Written as DNA, the CDR3 is TGTGCCAGCAGCTTGCCAGGGGGCCTCTATGGCTACACCTTC. Protein sequence: CASSLPGGLYGYTF.

The chain has TRBV5-8 and TRBJ1-2, with D hard to call. The germline V and J ends were trimmed by 4 bases and 8 bases, with 18 bases remaining between them. The CDR3 consists of 14 residues. Germline V CDR1 and CDR2: SGHTS, YDEGEE. CDR3 in amino acids: CASSVPGGAGGYTF. In nucleotides, the CDR3 is TGTGCCAGCAGCGTGCCTGGTGGAGCAGGAGGCTACACCTTC. The whole variable domain, remainder taken from reference TRBV5-8 and TRBJ1-2, is EAGVTQSPTHLIKTRGQQATLRCSPISGHTSVYWYQQALGLGLQFLLWYDEGEERNRGNFPPRFSGRQFPNYSSELNVNALELEDSALYLCASSVPGGAGGYTFGSGTRLTVV.

The chain uses TRBV7-9 and TRBJ1-2, with D possibly matching TRBD1 (5 bases). CDR3 length: 15 amino acids. The germline gives CDR1 SEHNR, CDR2 FQNEAQ (reference sequence). The V end was cut by 3 bases, the J end by 7 bases, with 18 bases between. CDR3 residues: CASSFEGQSLRGYTF. CDR3 in DNA: TGTGCCAGCAGCTTCGAGGGGCAGTCCTTGCGTGGCTACACCTTC.

The V gene is TRBV5-6, the J gene TRBJ2-2; TRBD2 might be the D (5 bases). The germline V gene encodes CDR1 SGHDT and CDR2 YYEEEE. This CDR3 comprises 14 residues. The V end lost 2 bases, the J end lost 3 bases, and 8 bases lay between the germline ends. DNA of the CDR3: TGTGCCAGCAGCTTAAGAGGGCACACCGGGGAGCTGTTTTTT. The encoded protein is CASSLRGHTGELFF.

V usage is TRBV7-2 and J usage is TRBJ2-2, with 8 bases that match TRBD1. This CDR3 spans 16 amino acids. V was pared by 4 bases and J by 4 bases, with 8 bases of the junction left unmatched. Looked up from germline, CDR1 is SGHTA and CDR2 is FQGNSA. This CDR3 is CASSYYRTGRTGELFF. The CDR3 DNA sequence: TGTGCCAGCAGCTATTATAGGACAGGGCGCACCGGGGAGCTGTTTTTT.

A single count supports this clone. V is TRBV7-9 and J is TRBJ1-4, with 7 bases fitting TRBD1. Germline CDR1 is SEHNR and CDR2 is FQNEAQ (reference sequence). CDR3 length equals 16 residues. The V segment lost 1 base and the J segment 4 bases; nucleotides outside the gene matches: 6. Here the CDR3 reads CASSLGTGLLNEKLFF. The DNA of the CDR3 is TGTGCCAGCAGCTTAGGGACAGGACTTCTTAATGAAAAACTGTTTTTT.

The chain is built from TRBV7-2 and TRBJ1-4; 7 nucleotides match TRBD1. Losses at the gene ends were 1 base for V and 7 bases for J; bases not matched to a gene: 6. The germline V gene encodes CDR1 SGHTA and CDR2 FQGNSA. The CDR3 loop spans 15 amino acids. The CDR3 reads CASSLEGGLGEKLFF. CDR3 sequence (DNA): TGTGCCAGCAGCTTAGAAGGGGGCCTGGGTGAAAAACTGTTTTTT.

This clone was found a few times. The J gene is TRBJ2-5, the V gene TRBV12-5; D perhaps matches TRBD1 (5 bases). CDR1 and CDR2 from the germline V gene are LGHNT and FRNRAP. The CDR3 totals 14 residues. V lost 9 bases and J 0 bases, leaving 14 bases between the germline ends. Written as DNA, the CDR3 is TGTGCTAGCGGCGGCAGGGCCTACCAAGAGACCCAGTACTTC. It encodes CASGGRAYQETQYF.

The chain carries TRBV18 and TRBJ1-5, with D unresolved. The CDR3 has 13 residues. Trimming stripped 2 bases from V and 0 bases from J, with 2 bases between. The germline V gene has CDR1 KGHSH and CDR2 LQKENI. The CDR3 DNA is TGTGCCAGCTCACCAAGTAGCAATCAGCCCCAGCATTTT. Amino acid sequence: CASSPSSNQPQHF.

This clone was found once. The rearrangement joins TRBV5-8 to TRBJ1-6; D is unresolved. The V gene's germline CDR1 is SGHTS and CDR2 YDEGEE. Trimming pared 4 bases from V and 9 bases from J, leaving 8 bases between. The length of the CDR3 is 12 residues. The CDR3 sequence: CASSNVPSPLHF. CDR3 nucleotides: TGTGCCAGCAGCAATGTCCCTTCACCCCTCCACTTT.

Comment on this clone: One end of the junction fails to match germline, which may point to a read error. Here the CDR3 DNA reads TGTGCCATCAGTGAGGTGGGGGAGCTGTTCTTC. This codes for CAISEVGELFF. The chain has TRBV10-3 and TRBJ2-1; possibly TRBD1 or TRBD2 for D (5 bases each). This CDR3 has 11 amino acids. CDR1 and CDR2 (germline): ENHRY, SYGVKD.

V gene TRBV16 combines with J gene TRBJ1-6; the D gene is possibly TRBD1 (5 bases). This CDR3 has 15 residues. V was cut by 4 bases and J by 7 bases, with 14 bases left in between. The germline V gene has CDR1 KGHSY and CDR2 FQNENV. CDR3 DNA sequence: TGTGCCAGCAGCCTGCGCGACAGCGGGAATTCACCCCTCCACTTT. It yields the protein CASSLRDSGNSPLHF.

This chain connects TRBV7-9 to TRBJ2-1; tentative D call: TRBD2 (6 bases). The CDR3 is 18 residues long. The ends were cut back, 7 bases at V and 5 bases at J, with 27 bases in the middle. Germline V gene sequence: CDR1 SEHNR, CDR2 FQNEAQ (reference sequence). CDR3 bases: TGTGCCAGCACTCCCGGTCGGGGCCCGTCTAGCGCCGACAATGAGCAGTTCTTC. This gives the protein CASTPGRGPSSADNEQFF.

The chain recombines TRBV23-1 with TRBJ1-1, with D hard to call. TRBV23-1 is labeled an ORF, and its function is uncertain. The CDR3 spans 17 residues. Trimming pared 6 bases from V and 5 bases from J, leaving 25 bases between. CDR3 nucleotide sequence: TGCGCCAGCAGACCCACCATCAATCGGGCGGAGGAAACTGAAGCTTTCTTT. Residues: CASRPTINRAEETEAFF.

This chain links TRBV4-2 with TRBJ1-2; TRBD1 agrees at 9 bases. J lost 4 bases, V lost 0 bases, and 6 bases had no gene match. CDR1 and CDR2 from the germline V gene are LGHNA and YNFKEQ. The CDR3 extends over 16 amino acids. This CDR3 reads CASSQDLQGAVYGYTF. The DNA of the CDR3 is TGTGCCAGCAGCCAAGATTTACAGGGGGCGGTCTATGGCTACACCTTC.

This chain uses TRBV5-1 with TRBJ1-3; D remains ambiguous. V lost 4 bases to trimming and J lost 0 bases, with 8 bases between them. The germline gives CDR1 SGHRS, CDR2 YFSETQ. This CDR3 has 14 amino acids. The CDR3 is CASSGGFSGNTIYF. CDR3 sequence (DNA): TGCGCCAGCAGCGGAGGTTTCTCTGGAAACACCATATATTTT.

The chain uses TRBV6-5 and TRBJ1-4, with D possibly TRBD1 on 6 matching bases. Germline V gene data show CDR1 as MNHEY and CDR2 as SVGAGI. The V end lost 4 bases, the J end lost 8 bases, and 17 bases lay between the germline ends. This CDR3 comprises 15 residues. The CDR3 reads CASSSPGQGREKLFF. CDR3 in DNA: TGTGCCAGCAGTTCGCCGGGGCAGGGGAGGGAAAAACTGTTTTTT.

The genes are TRBV6-5 and TRBJ1-3; 7 nucleotides line up with TRBD1. The CDR3 runs to 15 residues. V trimming: 6 bases; J trimming: 0 bases; junction bases outside the gene matches: 5. Germline values: CDR1 MNHEY, CDR2 SVGAGI. The DNA for the CDR3 is TGTGCCAGCAGCCGGAAGGGGGCCTCTGGAAACACCATATATTTT. It yields the protein CASSRKGASGNTIYF.